These 22 T cell receptor beta chains share one sample of origin, sequenced in a study of vaccination effects on CD4 cells after COVID-19. Repertoires were generated with immunoSEQ multiplex PCR, while TCRdb's copy carries only in-frame clones and drops some. Of 22,000 or so clones in the sample, around 72% were seen once. Before sequencing, viral peptide pools were used by the ViraFEST assay to expand antigen-specific CD4+ T cells. When around 10 days of culture had elapsed, CD4+ T cells were isolated. Confirmation by PCR established that the person had SARS-CoV-2 infection between March and December 2020. Their target antigens are unknown. The material was CD4+ T cells from PBMCs cultured with a peptide pool, obtained before COVID-19 vaccination. These TCRs come from a human donor who had a prior SARS-CoV-2 infection.

V gene TRBV18 combines with J gene TRBJ2-3; 8 bases fit TRBD2. With 3 bases clipped from V and 1 base from J, the junction kept 3 bases outside the gene matches. This CDR3 region has 15 residues. From germline, CDR1 is KGHSH and CDR2 LQKENI. This chain's CDR3 is CASSPWRGGTDTQYF. The CDR3 nucleotides are TGTGCCAGCTCACCGTGGCGGGGGGGCACAGATACGCAGTATTTT.

This clone showed up just once. The chain carries TRBV3-1 (or the pseudogene TRBV3-2) and TRBJ1-1; weak D call: TRBD1 (6 bases). The V end was cut by 0 bases, the J end by 10 bases, with 15 bases between. The CDR3 has 14 residues. Germline CDR1 is LGHDT and CDR2 is YNNKEL (reference sequence). For the CDR3, the DNA is TGTGCCAGCAGCCAAGATTGGGACAAGGCGGGAGCTTTCTTT. It is translated as CASSQDWDKAGAFF.

This clone was observed a handful of times. The chain combines TRBV7-9 with TRBJ2-2; 9 bases map to TRBD1. The CDR3 sequence is 17 residues long. Germline CDR1 reads SEHNR; CDR2 reads FQNEAQ (reference sequence). The trim removed 5 bases at V and 6 bases at J, leaving 13 bases unmatched. CDR3 in amino acids: CASSHRRDRAYPGELFF. The CDR3 DNA reads TGTGCCAGCAGCCACCGTCGGGACAGGGCTTATCCCGGGGAGCTGTTTTTT.

This CDR3 is CASSYAGLAGDGQFF. CDR3 DNA: TGTGCCAGCAGTTACGCGGGACTAGCGGGAGACGGGCAGTTCTTC. J is TRBJ2-1 and V is TRBV6-2 or TRBV6-3, with TRBD2 matching 14 bases. V gave up 2 bases and J gave up 12 bases; unmatched junction bases: 6. Germline assignment: CDR1 MNHEY and CDR2 SVGEGT. This CDR3 is 15 amino acids long.

This clone was seen just once. The CDR3 protein is CASSIALTGYGYTF. Written as DNA, the CDR3 is TGTGCCAGTAGTATAGCTTTGACTGGCTATGGCTACACCTTC. The rearrangement uses TRBV19 and TRBJ1-2; D unclear. The germline V and J ends were trimmed by 1 base and 4 bases, with 10 bases remaining between them. The CDR3 spans 14 residues. The V gene's germline CDR1 is LNHDA and CDR2 SQIVND (reference sequence).

The rearrangement links TRBV6-5 to TRBJ2-7; D gene uncertain. Germline V CDR1 and CDR2: MNHEY, SVGAGI. CDR3 length equals 15 residues. V was trimmed by 5 bases and J by 3 bases, leaving 17 bases between them. The CDR3 DNA reads TGTGCCAGCAGTCCTCGGACCACAAGGATCTACGAGCAGTACTTC. Protein product: CASSPRTTRIYEQYF.

The chain uses TRBV27 and TRBJ2-7; 12 bases map to TRBD2. The germline V gene has CDR1 MNHEY and CDR2 SMNVEV (reference sequence). The V gene end was trimmed by 6 bases and the J gene end by 7 bases; junction bases not matched to a gene: 7. The CDR3 is made up of 14 amino acids. The CDR3 sequence: CASSRLAGAREQYF. The CDR3 nucleotides are TGTGCCAGCAGCAGACTAGCGGGAGCTCGGGAGCAGTACTTC.

This sequence joins TRBV4-2 and TRBJ1-1; 10 nucleotides match TRBD1. The CDR3 covers 15 residues. The V gene end was trimmed by 4 bases and the J gene end by 6 bases; junction bases not matched to a gene: 8. The germline gives CDR1 LGHNA, CDR2 YNFKEQ. The DNA of the CDR3 is TGTGCCAGCAGCCGTGGACAGGGGGAAGCTTCTGAAGCTTTCTTT. Its translation is CASSRGQGEASEAFF.

V usage is TRBV11-3 and J usage is TRBJ2-4, with 12 bases that match TRBD2. After removal of 4 bases from V and 0 bases from J, the junction contained 4 bases not matched to a gene. The CDR3 is 17 residues long. Looked up from germline, CDR1 is SGHNT and CDR2 is YENEEA. The CDR3 DNA reads as TGTGCCAGCAGCTCCTTGACTAGCGGGAGAGCCAAAAACATTCAGTACTTC. Protein product: CASSSLTSGRAKNIQYF.

Comment on this clone: The sample has other DNA sequences that encode this CDR3 too. As DNA, the CDR3 is TGTGCCAGCTCACCACGAACCAACACCGGGGAGCTGTTTTTT. Its translation: CASSPRTNTGELFF. The chain employs TRBV18 and TRBJ2-2; D uncertain. Germline V CDR1 and CDR2: KGHSH, LQKENI. The CDR3 length is 14 residues. V was trimmed by 1 base and J by 2 bases, leaving 5 bases between them.

CDR3 residues: CASSHRARQGGAGELFF. Here the CDR3 DNA reads TGTGCCAGCAGCCACCGAGCTCGACAGGGGGGCGCCGGGGAGCTGTTTTTT. This chain uses TRBV5-4 with TRBJ2-2, with 9 bases that match TRBD1. CDR1 and CDR2 (germline): SGHNT, YYREEE (reference sequence). J gave up 6 bases and V 4 bases, and 13 bases lay outside the gene matches. This CDR3 has 17 residues.

This chain joins TRBV30 and TRBJ2-7; a weak D match, TRBD2 (6 bases). This CDR3 has 14 amino acids. Germline CDR1 GTSNPN, CDR2 SVGIG (reference sequence). V was trimmed by 4 bases and J by 0 bases, leaving 13 bases between them. In DNA, the CDR3 is TGTGCCTGGATGTTGGCGGGGAGCTCCTACGAGCAGTACTTC. The encoded protein is CAWMLAGSSYEQYF.

This sequence joins TRBV7-2 and TRBJ2-1; TRBD2 aligns across 12 bases. Germline lookup yields CDR1 SGHTA and CDR2 FQGNSA. Losses at the gene ends were 5 bases for V and 5 bases for J; bases not matched to a gene: 10. The CDR3 runs to 17 residues. Here the CDR3 DNA reads TGTGCCAGCAGCGGGGTAACTAGCGGGAGGCCAAACAATGAGCAGTTCTTC. Encoded protein: CASSGVTSGRPNNEQFF.

The genes are TRBV14 and TRBJ1-6; no firm D call. V lost 1 base to trimming and J lost 4 bases, with 5 bases between them. The CDR3 totals 14 residues. CDR1 is SGHDN, CDR2 FVKESK, per germline. As DNA, the CDR3 is TGTGCCAGCAGCCAAGGGCGGTATAATTCACCCCTCCACTTT. Its translation is CASSQGRYNSPLHF.

The chain combines TRBV2 with TRBJ1-1; D not certain. Germline CDR1 reads SNHLY; CDR2 reads FYNNEI. The V gene lost 8 bases and the J gene lost 4 bases, with 23 bases spanning the gap. There are 16 residues in the CDR3. The CDR3, as DNA: TGTGCCAGCCGGAGGGAGGCAGTTGGTTTTAGCACTGAAGCTTTCTTT. Translation gives CASRREAVGFSTEAFF.

V is TRBV4-3 and J is TRBJ2-1, with TRBD1 matching 7 bases. The CDR3 runs 15 residues. Unmatched junction bases numbered 6, after V lost 5 bases and J lost 2 bases. Germline V gene lookup returns CDR1 LGHNA and CDR2 YSLEER. The CDR3 protein is CASSKGGGTYNEQFF. In nucleotides, the CDR3 is TGCGCCAGCAGCAAAGGGGGCGGCACCTACAATGAGCAGTTCTTC.

V is TRBV6-5 and J is TRBJ1-1; D is unclear. Per the germline V gene, CDR1 is MNHEY and CDR2 is SVGAGI. With 0 bases removed from V and 11 bases from J, the gap between germline ends came to 13 bases. This CDR3 is built from 13 residues. The CDR3 nucleotides are TGTGCCAGCAGTTACTCTATAGGGCTCGCGGCTTTCTTT. Amino acids: CASSYSIGLAAFF.

This clone was counted only a few times. V is TRBV12-3 or TRBV12-4 and J is TRBJ2-7, with unresolved D. V was cut by 4 bases and J by 3 bases, with 7 bases left in between. This CDR3 comprises 12 residues. CDR3 sequence (DNA): TGTGCCAGCAGTTCGGGCAGCTACGAGCAGTACTTC. The encoded protein is CASSSGSYEQYF.

The chain employs TRBV2 and TRBJ1-3; D not resolved. The CDR3 totals 14 residues. The germline V and J ends were trimmed by 4 bases and 2 bases, with 9 bases remaining between them. Germline V gene data show CDR1 as SNHLY and CDR2 as FYNNEI. CDR3 sequence: CASSGYGAGNTIYF. CDR3 sequence (DNA): TGTGCCAGCAGTGGATATGGGGCTGGAAACACCATATATTTT.

The chain couples TRBV5-6 to TRBJ2-7, with 7 nucleotides matching TRBD1. J was trimmed by 3 bases and V by 6 bases; bases with no gene match: 9. Germline assignment: CDR1 SGHDT and CDR2 YYEEEE. The CDR3 totals 14 residues. CDR3 in amino acids: CASTRRQGLYEQYF. DNA of the CDR3: TGTGCCAGCACCCGACGACAGGGCCTCTACGAGCAGTACTTC.

As regards this clone: The sample contains more than one DNA sequence encoding this CDR3. V is TRBV7-3 and J is TRBJ2-2; D gene uncertain. The germline CDR1 and CDR2 sequences are SGHTA and FQGTGA. V was clipped by 2 bases and J by 4 bases, with 8 bases between them. This CDR3 has 14 amino acids. CDR3 DNA: TGTGCCAGCAGCTTACGAGGCGGCACCGGGGAGCTGTTTTTT. Translated, it gives CASSLRGGTGELFF. The entire variable domain, with the rest obtained from reference TRBV7-3 and TRBJ2-2, is as follows: GAGVSQTPSNKVTEKGKYVELRCDPISGHTALYWYRQSLGQGPEFLIYFQGTGAADDSGLPNDRFFAVRPEGSVSTLKIQRTERGDSAVYLCASSLRGGTGELFFGEGSRLTVL.

The chain links TRBV5-5 to TRBJ2-7; D is perhaps TRBD1 (7 bases). CDR3 length equals 16 residues. CDR1 and CDR2 (germline): SGHKS, YYEKEE (reference sequence). The V end lost 4 bases, the J end lost 2 bases, and 19 bases lay between the germline ends. CDR3 in DNA: TGTGCCAGCAGCGCCCCCCCTTCAGGGGGGCCCTACGAGCAGTACTTC. It translates to CASSAPPSGGPYEQYF.